Each of the 9 T cell receptor beta chains below was sequenced from the same sample in a study of PD-L1 blockade in urothelial cancer. Described time point: peripheral blood 6 weeks after treatment start. TCRdb's copy holds only in-frame clones and misses some; the assay was immunoSEQ multiplex PCR. The data contain 66,000 or so clones, 88% of them singletons. This material consisted of PBMCs, taken around atezolizumab (anti-PD-L1) treatment. The receptors derive from a man aged 60-69 years with urothelial cancer.

This clone was observed a few times. CDR3 protein: CASSQEGGWGSYEQYF. The CDR3 nucleotides read TGCGCCAGCAGCCAGGAGGGCGGATGGGGCTCCTACGAGCAGTACTTC. The genes are TRBV4-3 and TRBJ2-7; perhaps TRBD2 as D (6 bases). The CDR3 runs to 16 residues. V gave up 3 bases and J gave up 0 bases, with 15 bases separating them. Germline CDR1 reads LGHNA; CDR2 reads YSLEER.

There are many counts of this clone. This sequence joins TRBV28 and TRBJ1-5, with 8 bases aligning to TRBD1. CDR3 length: 14 amino acids. V trimming: 6 bases; J trimming: 1 base; junction bases outside the gene matches: 2. The germline gives CDR1 MDHEN, CDR2 SYDVKM. As DNA, the CDR3 is TGTGCCAGCAGGCGACAGGGGAGCAATCAGCCCCAGCATTTT. It is translated as CASRRQGSNQPQHF.

This clone appeared a single time. This chain joins TRBV10-3 and TRBJ1-5; the D gene is possibly TRBD1 (6 bases). The CDR3 is 13 amino acids. Germline V gene sequence: CDR1 ENHRY, CDR2 SYGVKD. V was cut by 10 bases and J by 5 bases, with 15 bases left in between. CDR3 region: CASKQGIDQPQHF. The CDR3 coding sequence is TGTGCCAGCAAACAGGGAATAGATCAGCCCCAGCATTTT.

This rearrangement joins TRBV4-2 to TRBJ2-3, with 8 bases fitting TRBD2. This CDR3 has 16 amino acids. V trimming: 0 bases; J trimming: 0 bases; junction bases outside the gene matches: 2. Germline V CDR1 and CDR2: LGHNA, YNFKEQ. The CDR3 DNA sequence: TGTGCCAGCAGCCAAGAACTAGCGGCTAGCACAGATACGCAGTATTTT. It specifies CASSQELAASTDTQYF.

The chain uses TRBV13 and TRBJ2-2, with D possibly being TRBD2 (6 bases). Germline assignment: CDR1 PRHDT and CDR2 FYEKMQ (reference sequence). The germline V and J ends were trimmed by 5 bases and 4 bases, with 26 bases remaining between them. The CDR3 has 19 residues. The DNA for the CDR3 is TGTGCCAGCAGCCTCCGGACAAGGGCACCTCCCGGGGGCACCGGGGAGCTGTTTTTT. It specifies CASSLRTRAPPGGTGELFF.

The chain has TRBV11-1 and TRBJ2-1, with a tentative D call TRBD1 (5 bases). Per germline, CDR1 SGHAT and CDR2 FQDESV (reference sequence). This CDR3 has 12 amino acids. Between the trimmed V and J ends, which lost 5 bases and 7 bases, there was a span of 9 bases. In nucleotides, the CDR3 is TGTGCCAGCAGCCAGTCAGGGAATGAGCAGTTCTTC. Translated: CASSQSGNEQFF.

V is TRBV30 and J is TRBJ1-2; no definite D call. Germline loops: CDR1 GTSNPN, CDR2 SVGIG (reference sequence). V lost 2 bases, J lost 0 bases, and 4 bases lay in between. The CDR3 loop spans 12 amino acids. CDR3 loop: CAWSLANYGYTF. The CDR3 DNA sequence: TGTGCCTGGAGTTTAGCTAACTATGGCTACACCTTC.

V and J are TRBV4-2 and TRBJ2-3; 9 bases map to TRBD2. The germline V gene encodes CDR1 LGHNA and CDR2 YNFKEQ. J lost 2 bases, V lost 0 bases, and 6 bases had no gene match. This CDR3 region has 17 residues. DNA for the CDR3: TGTGCCAGCAGCCAAGATGGGGCTAGCGGGACCACAGATACGCAGTATTTT. It translates to CASSQDGASGTTDTQYF.

This clone was counted once. The gene calls are TRBV30 and TRBJ1-2, with D perhaps matching TRBD1 (5 bases). V lost 6 bases and J 3 bases, leaving 14 bases between the germline ends. The length of the CDR3 is 13 residues. Germline V lookup: CDR1 GTSNPN, CDR2 SVGIG (reference sequence). In DNA, the CDR3 is TGTGCCTGCCTATTCGAGACAGACTATGGCTACACCTTC. Its translation is CACLFETDYGYTF.